This note documents a single T cell receptor beta chain sequence. It has no known antigen specificity. Base qualities are missing; no much larger clone stands one base away. TCRbeta CDR3 regions were amplified from genomic DNA using the immunoSEQ Assay, a bias-controlled multiplex PCR. The authors' pipeline ran thus. The number of nucleated cells in each sample was estimated by amplification of reference gene primers within the assay. Sequence reads were collapsed and filtered to measure the absolute abundance of every unique TCRbeta CDR3 rearrangement. For each sample, productive Simpson clonality was calculated as the square root of Simpson's diversity index over productive rearrangements. Drawn from immuneACCESS, this table holds only the in-frame rearrangements with V and J called that TCRdb kept. Clones are partly lost; checked studies trace under half to an unresolved V gene and leave the rest unexplained. The DNA gave D and trimming, while V, J and clone size come from that table. The table for this sample lists some 42,000 clones; roughly 90% of them were counted only once. The biggest ten clones account for approximately 3% of the sample.

The sample comes from a study of blood T cell repertoires in COVID-19 (dated by TCRdb to 2020 to 2021). About the investigation overall: Samples covering the acute and convalescent phases of COVID-19 were provided by collaborators in the United States, Italy and Spain. The prospective study material was composed of cDNA or gDNA derived from T cells, B-cell-depleted T cells, or PBMCs. Deeply sampled blood TCRbeta repertoires from subjects exposed to, actively infected with, or recovered from COVID-19 were included in the dataset. The repertoires were released in a freely available public database meant as a resource for research on the immune response to SARS-CoV-2. Samples came from the ongoing ImmuneRACE study (first 160 participants) plus 1,254 subjects from 6 global collaborators. The sample metadata nearly always contained a de-identified subject ID, COVID-19 status, age in years and sex. HLA class I and class II types, where available, came from metadata supplied by the sample provider rather than from assay-based typing. Beyond this particular receptor, the publication reports: How much clinical and demographic metadata was included differed by source and by participant, and the metadata was provided uncurated.

The collaborating institutions used their own protocols to collect whole blood in K2EDTA tubes. For TCRbeta analysis, collaborator samples were shipped as frozen whole blood, as isolated PBMCs, or as DNA extracted from either sample type. The receptor was isolated from a man in his fifties with active COVID-19. The material sequenced was peripheral blood.

The base sequence is TGTGCCAGCAGCATAGGGCCGATCACTGAAGCTTTCTTT. Translated, this gives CASSIGPITEAFF. Recombination joined TRBV11-1 with TRBJ1-1, with the identity of the D gene unclear. CDR1 SGHAT and CDR2 FQDESV were looked up in the germline V gene (reference sequence). V drops 5 bases and J drops 4 bases, leaving 11 bases in between. Counted from cysteine to phenylalanine, this CDR3 has 13 amino acids. Only the CDR3 DNA is retained, 39 bases long and in frame from the first base. Extended through the reference TRBV11-1 and TRBJ1-1 proteins, this CDR3 yields the full variable domain: EAEVAQSPRYKITEKSQAVAFWCDPISGHATLYWYRQILGQGPELLVQFQDESVVDDSQLPKDRFSAERLKGVDSTLKIQPAELGDSAMYLCASSIGPITEAFFGQGTRLTVV.